The sequence of this T cell receptor beta chain was determined in a study of radiotherapy plus CTLA-4 blockade in lung cancer. The CDR3 spans 16 residues. V lost 3 bases to trimming and J lost 5 bases, with 18 bases between them. CDR1 SGDLS and CDR2 YYNGEE come from the germline V gene. Clones were sequenced by immunoSEQ multiplex PCR, and TCRdb holds only the in-frame ones, with some missing. The sample shows some 50,000 clones, around 80% of them seen only once. Sample: peripheral blood, taken from a patient treated with radiotherapy plus ipilimumab. The sequence was collected from a human donor with non-small cell lung cancer who had a partial response to radiotherapy plus ipilimumab. The rearrangement links TRBV9 to TRBJ2-1; a possible D gene is TRBD1 (6 bases). The CDR3: CASSAVRWGLDNEQFF. DNA for the CDR3: TGTGCCAGCAGCGCCGTCCGATGGGGGCTGGACAATGAGCAGTTCTTC. The variable domain in full, completed from reference TRBV9 and TRBJ2-1, reads DSGVTQTPKHLITATGQRVTLRCSPRSGDLSVYWYQQSLDQGLQFLIQYYNGEERAKGNILERFSAQQFPDLHSELNLSSLELGDSALYFCASSAVRWGLDNEQFFGPGTRLTVL.